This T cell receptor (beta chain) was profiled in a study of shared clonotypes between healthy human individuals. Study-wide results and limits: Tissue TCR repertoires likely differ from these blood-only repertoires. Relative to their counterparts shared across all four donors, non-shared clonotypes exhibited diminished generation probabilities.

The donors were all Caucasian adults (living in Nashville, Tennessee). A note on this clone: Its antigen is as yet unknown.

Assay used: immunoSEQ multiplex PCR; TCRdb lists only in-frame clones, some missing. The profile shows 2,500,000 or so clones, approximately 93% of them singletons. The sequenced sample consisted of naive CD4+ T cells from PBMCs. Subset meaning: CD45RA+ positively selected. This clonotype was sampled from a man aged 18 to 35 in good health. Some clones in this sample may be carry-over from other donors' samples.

CDR3 coding DNA: TGTGCCAGCAGCCGCGACAGGCCCATCTATGGCTACACCTTC. It translates to CASSRDRPIYGYTF. V gene TRBV7-2 combines with J gene TRBJ1-2, with a tentative D call TRBD1 (6 bases). Trimming took off 5 bases at V and 4 bases at J, with 14 bases between the two ends. The CDR3 is 14 amino acids. Germline lookup yields CDR1 SGHTA and CDR2 FQGNSA.